One T cell receptor beta chain is described in this entry. Its antigen remains unknown. From the 5' RACE reads, TCRdb lists one entry per CDR3 protein and no DNA. The listing records 400,000 to 550,000 distinct CDR3 sequences. This sample is drawn from a study of T cells expressing NK-cell markers. This CDR3 is 14 amino acids long. Broader study findings: It remained uncertain whether the expanded NKG2C+ T cell clones were specific for HCMV antigens.

The TCR comes from a woman aged 18 to 75 in good health. This sequence joins TRBV12-3 or TRBV12-4 and TRBJ1-2; TCRdb's assignment of TRBD1 cannot be checked, as there is no DNA. The sequenced material came from blood T cells: a sorted CD56 or NKG2C T cell subset, CD4+ or CD8+ T cells, or bulk PBMC T cells (not recorded which). This chain's CDR3 is CASSPTGFGYGYTF.